These T cell receptor beta chains were read from a single sample in a study of blood T cell repertoires in COVID-19. The assay was immunoSEQ multiplex PCR, and TCRdb's table has in-frame clones only and misses some. The sample lists approximately 240,000 clones; 75% to 85% were seen once. The specimen was peripheral blood. The source is a human donor in a cohort sampled during active COVID-19. Both conserved end residues are part of each CDR3. The D gene is left open where the match is weak. Size is stated for part of the rows, as once, few or many counts, or as a class when the clone is expanded.

TRBV18	TRBJ2-7	.	.	CASSPRTAEQYF	TGTGCCAGCTCACCAAGAACAGCCGAGCAGTACTTC
TRBV4-2	TRBJ2-5	.	.	CASSTRGNRQETQYF	TGTGCCAGCAGCACTCGCGGGAACAGACAAGAGACCCAGTACTTC
TRBV28	TRBJ2-5	.	.	CASSFTGVIQETQYF	TGTGCCAGCAGTTTTACAGGTGTAATTCAAGAGACCCAGTACTTC
TRBV6-5	TRBJ1-5	.	TRBD1	CASSPRTGGNFPQHF	TGTGCCAGCAGTCCCCGGACAGGGGGAAATTTTCCCCAGCATTTT
TRBV29-1	TRBJ1-2	.	TRBD1	CSVRGQGLENYGYTF	TGCAGCGTTAGAGGACAGGGCTTAGAAAACTATGGCTACACCTTC
TRBV14	TRBJ2-5	.	.	CASSQYQGRKETQYF	TGTGCCAGCAGCCAATACCAGGGGCGTAAAGAGACCCAGTACTTC
TRBV7-9	TRBJ2-1	.	TRBD1	CASSWTGQINEQFF	TGTGCCAGCAGCTGGACAGGGCAGATCAATGAGCAGTTCTTC
TRBV3-1/TRBV3-2	TRBJ2-7	.	TRBD2	CASSQGRLAGAPEYF	TGTGCCAGCAGCCAGGGAAGACTAGCGGGAGCTCCGGAGTACTTC
TRBV29-1	TRBJ2-7	.	.	CSVETGYEQYF	TGCAGCGTTGAAACAGGGTACGAGCAGTACTTC
TRBV5-5	TRBJ1-3	.	TRBD1	CASSWTGTAGNTIYF	TGTGCCAGCAGCTGGACCGGGACAGCTGGAAACACCATATATTTT
TRBV7-3	TRBJ2-4	.	.	CASSLSPGLDIQYF	TGTGCCAGCAGCTTAAGTCCAGGGCTGGACATTCAGTACTTC
TRBV24-1	TRBJ1-5	.	.	CAPQERGNQPQHF	TGTGCCCCACAGGAAAGGGGCAATCAGCCCCAGCATTTT
TRBV5-1	TRBJ2-1	.	TRBD1	CASSKDRESYNEQFF	TGCGCCAGCAGCAAGGACAGGGAAAGCTACAATGAGCAGTTCTTC
TRBV10-3	TRBJ1-1	.	.	CAIGGMNTEAFF	TGTGCCATCGGGGGGATGAACACTGAAGCTTTCTTT
TRBV6-6	TRBJ1-2	.	TRBD1	CASSSTRTGFYGYTF	TGTGCCAGCAGTTCTACAAGGACAGGCTTCTATGGCTACACCTTC
TRBV5-6	TRBJ1-2	once	.	CASSPGRDYGYTF	TGTGCCAGCAGCCCAGGCAGAGACTATGGCTACACCTTC
TRBV5-1	TRBJ2-3	.	TRBD1	CASRMTGFTDTQYF	TGCGCCAGCAGGATGACAGGGTTCACAGATACGCAGTATTTT
TRBV7-2	TRBJ2-1	.	.	CASSLILVAGTYNEQFF	TGTGCCAGCAGCTTAATTTTGGTAGCAGGGACCTACAATGAGCAGTTCTTC
TRBV7-3	TRBJ2-1	.	.	CASSFNSYNEQFF	TGTGCCAGCAGCTTTAACAGCTACAATGAGCAGTTCTTC
TRBV10-3	TRBJ2-7	.	.	CAISVGSEGTYEQYF	TGTGCCATCAGTGTGGGCAGTGAGGGCACCTACGAGCAGTACTTC
TRBV2	TRBJ2-4	once	TRBD2	CASETSGGSKNIQYF	TGTGCCAGCGAGACTAGCGGGGGGTCCAAAAACATTCAGTACTTC
TRBV18	TRBJ2-7	.	.	CASSPPSQGAYEQYF	TGTGCCAGCTCACCACCGTCACAGGGCGCCTACGAGCAGTACTTC
TRBV7-2	TRBJ1-6	.	TRBD1	CASSARTGEVSPLHF	TGTGCCAGCAGCGCCAGGACAGGGGAGGTTTCACCCCTCCACTTT
TRBV20-1	TRBJ2-3	.	TRBD2	CSASTSGGGTDTQYF	TGCAGTGCTAGTACTAGCGGGGGAGGAACAGATACGCAGTATTTT
TRBV7-2	TRBJ2-5	.	TRBD2	CASSVGLAGIIGETQYF	TGTGCCAGCAGCGTGGGACTAGCGGGCATAATAGGGGAGACCCAGTACTTC
TRBV9	TRBJ2-1	.	.	CASSAQQEGEQFF	TGTGCCAGCAGCGCCCAACAGGAAGGTGAGCAGTTCTTC
TRBV5-1	TRBJ2-2	.	.	CASTSTGPGELFF	TGCGCCAGCACGAGTACAGGGCCCGGGGAGCTGTTTTTT
TRBV6-5	TRBJ2-1	.	.	CASSYSRDSFNQFF	TGTGCCAGCAGTTACTCGAGGGACTCTTTTAACCAGTTCTTC
TRBV7-2	TRBJ1-2	few	.	CASSLDRSRGYTF	TGTGCCAGCAGCTTAGACAGGTCGAGAGGCTACACCTTC
TRBV3-1/TRBV3-2	TRBJ2-7	few	.	CASSQVGSNEQYF	TGTGCCAGCAGCCAAGTAGGGAGTAACGAGCAGTACTTC
TRBV19	TRBJ2-5	.	TRBD2	CASSPREAGKETQYF	TGTGCCAGTAGTCCTCGGGAAGCGGGAAAGGAGACCCAGTACTTC
TRBV19	TRBJ2-3	.	.	CASSKFPGAVSSTDTQYF	TGTGCCAGTAGCAAATTCCCGGGAGCGGTTTCCAGCACAGATACGCAGTATTTT
TRBV6-1	TRBJ2-7	once	.	CASSETGNNFYEQYF	TGTGCCAGCAGTGAAACAGGTAATAATTTCTACGAGCAGTACTTC
TRBV18	TRBJ2-1	.	.	CASSLELGQYNEQFF	TGTGCCAGCTCGCTCGAGCTAGGACAGTACAATGAGCAGTTCTTC
TRBV9	TRBJ2-1	.	TRBD2	CASSKSTSGSLNHEQFF	TGTGCCAGCAGCAAATCGACTAGCGGGAGTCTTAATCATGAGCAGTTCTTC
TRBV28	TRBJ2-2	.	TRBD1	CASGVTGGVYSGELFF	TGTGCCAGCGGCGTAACAGGGGGCGTTTATTCCGGGGAGCTGTTTTTT
TRBV6-5	TRBJ1-5	.	TRBD1	CASSFRTGREPQHF	TGTGCCAGCAGTTTCCGGACAGGGAGAGAGCCCCAGCATTTT
TRBV28	TRBJ2-3	.	TRBD2	CASSPTFAGGADTQYF	TGTGCCAGCAGTCCCACCTTCGCGGGAGGCGCAGATACGCAGTATTTT
TRBV3-1/TRBV3-2	TRBJ2-5	.	TRBD2	CASSLVGLAGVPGETQYF	TGTGCCAGCAGCTTAGTAGGACTAGCGGGGGTCCCGGGGGAGACCCAGTACTTC
TRBV29-1	TRBJ2-5	.	TRBD1	CSVGQGINQETQYF	TGCAGCGTGGGACAGGGTATCAACCAAGAGACCCAGTACTTC
TRBV27	TRBJ1-5	.	.	CASSSFGTSNQPQHF	TGTGCCAGCAGTTCGTTCGGGACAAGCAATCAGCCCCAGCATTTT